The rows below give T cell receptor beta chains drawn from one sample of a study of OX40 agonist ivuxolimab in advanced cancers. The data were produced by immunoSEQ multiplex PCR, yet TCRdb's version contains in-frame clones alone and is incomplete. This table holds more than 55,000 clones, nearly 90% found once. The sample consisted of CD4+ or CD8+ T cells sorted from blood, taken in a trial of the OX40 agonist ivuxolimab. The receptors here all came from an adult with an advanced solid tumor such as melanoma, head and neck, liver or kidney cancer. CDR3s include the opening cysteine and the closing phenylalanine or tryptophan. The order of the fields is J gene, D gene, V gene, CDR3 protein. The D gene is left open where the match is weak.

>TRBJ1-2|TRBD1|TRBV6-5
CASSADRIGGGYTF
>NA|TRBD2|TRBV7-2
CASNVAGGNEQYF
>TRBJ1-2|NA|TRBV7-9
CASSFGQGAPSF
>TRBJ2-1|NA|TRBV14
CASSQGSFSYNEQFF
>TRBJ1-1|NA|TRBV11-3
CASSPAGAVNTEAFF
>TRBJ1-5|TRBD1|TRBV6-5
CASRPGTGDDQPQHF
>TRBJ2-7|TRBD1|TRBV2
CASSDTGGRYEQYF
>TRBJ1-4|NA|TRBV6-1
CASSEGGADEKLFF
>TRBJ2-5|TRBD2|TRBV11-2
CASSFPSLAGLGRQETQYF
>TRBJ1-6|NA|TRBV6-4
CASSDSQDSPLHF
>TRBJ2-6|NA|TRBV2
CASFGGYGANVLTF
>TRBJ1-1|NA|TRBV6-6
CASSEGLKRDTEAFF
>TRBJ1-1|NA|TRBV2
CASRKAMNTEAFF
>TRBJ2-1|NA|TRBV28
CASRPYRATYNEQFF
>TRBJ1-1|TRBD1|TRBV19
CASSPGTGVNTEAFF
>TRBJ2-5|TRBD1|TRBV6-1
CASSDITGAFGETQYF
>TRBJ2-5|TRBD2|TRBV18
CASSPGTSGRETQYF
>TRBJ2-4|NA|TRBV11-3
CASSLGFGGIQYF
>TRBJ1-5|NA|TRBV15
CATSRVTIYQPQHF